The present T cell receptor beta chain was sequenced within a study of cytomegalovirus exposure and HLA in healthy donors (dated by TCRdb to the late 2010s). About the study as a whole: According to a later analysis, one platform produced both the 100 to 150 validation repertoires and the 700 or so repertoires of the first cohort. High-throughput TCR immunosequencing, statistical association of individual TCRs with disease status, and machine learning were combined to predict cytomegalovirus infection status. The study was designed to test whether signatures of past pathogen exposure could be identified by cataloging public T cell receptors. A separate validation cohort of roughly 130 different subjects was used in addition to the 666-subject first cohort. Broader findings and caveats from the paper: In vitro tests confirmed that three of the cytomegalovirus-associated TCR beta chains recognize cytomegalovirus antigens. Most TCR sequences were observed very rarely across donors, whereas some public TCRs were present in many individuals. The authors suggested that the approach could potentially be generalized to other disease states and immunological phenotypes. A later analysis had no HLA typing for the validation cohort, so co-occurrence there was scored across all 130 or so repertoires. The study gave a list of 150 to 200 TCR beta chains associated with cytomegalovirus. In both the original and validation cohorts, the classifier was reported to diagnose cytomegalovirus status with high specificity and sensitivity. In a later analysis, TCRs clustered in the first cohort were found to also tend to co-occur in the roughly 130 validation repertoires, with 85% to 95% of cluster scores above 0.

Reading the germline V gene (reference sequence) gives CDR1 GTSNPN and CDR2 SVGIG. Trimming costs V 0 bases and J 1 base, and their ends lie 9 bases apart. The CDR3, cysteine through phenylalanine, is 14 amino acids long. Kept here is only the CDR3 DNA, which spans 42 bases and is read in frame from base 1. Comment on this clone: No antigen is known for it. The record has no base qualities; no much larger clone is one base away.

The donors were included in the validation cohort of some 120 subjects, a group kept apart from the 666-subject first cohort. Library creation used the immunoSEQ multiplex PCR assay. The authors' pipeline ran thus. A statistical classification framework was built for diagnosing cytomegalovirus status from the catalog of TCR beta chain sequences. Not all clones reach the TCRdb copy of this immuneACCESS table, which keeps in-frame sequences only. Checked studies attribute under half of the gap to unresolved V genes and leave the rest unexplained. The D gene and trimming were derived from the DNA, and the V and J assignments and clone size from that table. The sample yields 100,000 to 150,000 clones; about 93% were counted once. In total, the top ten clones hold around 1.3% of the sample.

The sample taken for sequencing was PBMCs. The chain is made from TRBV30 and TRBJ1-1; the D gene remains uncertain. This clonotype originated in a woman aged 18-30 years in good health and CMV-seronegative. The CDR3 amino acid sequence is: CAWSVWPRNTEAFF. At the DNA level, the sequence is TGTGCCTGGAGTGTATGGCCCAGGAACACTGAAGCTTTCTTT.